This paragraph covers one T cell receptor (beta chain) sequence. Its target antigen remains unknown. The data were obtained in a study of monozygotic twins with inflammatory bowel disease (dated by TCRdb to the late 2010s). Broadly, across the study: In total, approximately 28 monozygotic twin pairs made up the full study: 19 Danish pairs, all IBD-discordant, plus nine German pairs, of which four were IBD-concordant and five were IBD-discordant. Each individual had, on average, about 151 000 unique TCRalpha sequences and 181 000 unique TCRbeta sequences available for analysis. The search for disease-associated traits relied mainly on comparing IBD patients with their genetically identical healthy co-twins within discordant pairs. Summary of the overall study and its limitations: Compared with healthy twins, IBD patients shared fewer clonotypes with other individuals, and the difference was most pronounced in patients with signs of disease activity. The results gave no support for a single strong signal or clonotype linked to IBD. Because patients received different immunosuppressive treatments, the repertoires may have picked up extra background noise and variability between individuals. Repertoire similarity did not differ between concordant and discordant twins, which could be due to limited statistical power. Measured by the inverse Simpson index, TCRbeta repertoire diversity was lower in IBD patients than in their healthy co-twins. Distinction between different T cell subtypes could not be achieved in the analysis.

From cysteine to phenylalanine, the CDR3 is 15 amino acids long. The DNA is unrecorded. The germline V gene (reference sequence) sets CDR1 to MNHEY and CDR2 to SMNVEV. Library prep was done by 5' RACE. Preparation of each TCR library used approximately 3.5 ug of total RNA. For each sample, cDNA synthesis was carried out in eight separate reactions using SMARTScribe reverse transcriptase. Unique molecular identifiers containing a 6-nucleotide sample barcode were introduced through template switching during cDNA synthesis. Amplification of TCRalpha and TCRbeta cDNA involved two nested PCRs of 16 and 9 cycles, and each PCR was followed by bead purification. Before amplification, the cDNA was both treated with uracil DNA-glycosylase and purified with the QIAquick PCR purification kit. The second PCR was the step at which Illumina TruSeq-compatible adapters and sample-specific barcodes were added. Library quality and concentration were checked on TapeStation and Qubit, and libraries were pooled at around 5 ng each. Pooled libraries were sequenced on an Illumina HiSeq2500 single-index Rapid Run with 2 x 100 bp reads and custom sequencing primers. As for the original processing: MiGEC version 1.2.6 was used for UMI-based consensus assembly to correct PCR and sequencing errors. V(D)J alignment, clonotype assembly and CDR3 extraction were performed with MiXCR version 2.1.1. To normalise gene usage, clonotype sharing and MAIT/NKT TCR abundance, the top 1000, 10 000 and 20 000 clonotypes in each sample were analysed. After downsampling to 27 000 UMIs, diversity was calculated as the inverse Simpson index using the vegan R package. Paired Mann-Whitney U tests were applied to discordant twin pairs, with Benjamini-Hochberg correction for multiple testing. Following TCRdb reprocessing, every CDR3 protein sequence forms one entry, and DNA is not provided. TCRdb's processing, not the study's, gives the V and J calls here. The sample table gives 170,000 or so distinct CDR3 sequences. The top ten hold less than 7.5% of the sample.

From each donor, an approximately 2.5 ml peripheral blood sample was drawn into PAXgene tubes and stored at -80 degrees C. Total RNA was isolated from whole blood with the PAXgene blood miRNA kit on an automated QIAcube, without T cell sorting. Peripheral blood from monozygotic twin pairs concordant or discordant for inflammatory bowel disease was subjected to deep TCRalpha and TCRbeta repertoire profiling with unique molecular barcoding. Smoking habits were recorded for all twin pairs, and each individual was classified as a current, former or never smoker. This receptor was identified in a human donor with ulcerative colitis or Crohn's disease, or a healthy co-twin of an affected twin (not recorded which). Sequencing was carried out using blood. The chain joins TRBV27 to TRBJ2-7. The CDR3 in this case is CASSPTSQSSYEQYF.